The clone carrying this T cell receptor (beta chain) was observed a single time. This specimen comes from a study of blood T cell repertoires in COVID-19. The wider study: In each case, the material was cDNA or gDNA derived from T cells, B-cell-depleted T cells, or PBMCs.

Generated by immunoSEQ multiplex PCR, the TCRdb table keeps only in-frame clones and is missing some. The table lists under 300,000 clones, about nine tenths of them singletons. This CDR3 region has 14 residues. Material: peripheral blood. V gene TRBV21-1 combines with J gene TRBJ1-5; TRBD1, the D gene given by the table, was not confirmed from the DNA. TRBV21-1 is recorded as a pseudogene. The source of this sequence is a man in his thirties or forties with COVID-19, enrolled during active disease. CDR3 residues: CASSPYRVEQPQHF. The CDR3 DNA reads TGTGCCAGCTCCCCTTACAGGGTGGAACAGCCCCAGCATTTT.